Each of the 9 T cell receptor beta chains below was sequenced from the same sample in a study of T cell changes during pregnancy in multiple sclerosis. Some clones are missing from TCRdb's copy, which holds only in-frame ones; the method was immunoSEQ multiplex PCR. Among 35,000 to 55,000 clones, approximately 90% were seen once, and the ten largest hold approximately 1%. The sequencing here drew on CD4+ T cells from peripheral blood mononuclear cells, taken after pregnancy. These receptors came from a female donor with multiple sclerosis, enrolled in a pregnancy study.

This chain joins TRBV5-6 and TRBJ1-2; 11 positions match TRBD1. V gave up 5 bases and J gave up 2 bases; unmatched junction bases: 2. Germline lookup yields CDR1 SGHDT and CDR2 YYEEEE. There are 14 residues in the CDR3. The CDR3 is CASSWDRGNYGYTF. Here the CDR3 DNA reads TGTGCCAGCAGTTGGGACAGGGGGAACTATGGCTACACCTTC.

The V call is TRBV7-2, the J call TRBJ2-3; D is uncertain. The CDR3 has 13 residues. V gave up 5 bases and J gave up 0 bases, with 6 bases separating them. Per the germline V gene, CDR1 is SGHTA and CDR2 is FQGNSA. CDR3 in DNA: TGTGCCAGCAGCACAGACAGCACAGATACGCAGTATTTT. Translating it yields CASSTDSTDTQYF.

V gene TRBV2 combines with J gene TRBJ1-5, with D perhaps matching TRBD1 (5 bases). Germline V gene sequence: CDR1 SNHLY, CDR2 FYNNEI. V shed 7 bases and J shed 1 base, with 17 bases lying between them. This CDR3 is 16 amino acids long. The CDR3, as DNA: TGTGCCAGCAAGGGTTCTTCAGGGCAGAGCAATCAGCCCCAGCATTTT. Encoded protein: CASKGSSGQSNQPQHF.

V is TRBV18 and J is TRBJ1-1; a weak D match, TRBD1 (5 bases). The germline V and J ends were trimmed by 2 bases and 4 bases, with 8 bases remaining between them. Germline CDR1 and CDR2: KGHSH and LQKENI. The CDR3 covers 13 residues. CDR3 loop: CASSPGGVTEAFF. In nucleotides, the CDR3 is TGTGCCAGCTCACCAGGGGGGGTCACTGAAGCTTTCTTT.

The CDR3 nucleotides are TGTGCCAGCAGCTTACCGGGACTAGCGGGAATCAATGAGCAGTTCTTC. This translates into CASSLPGLAGINEQFF. This chain links TRBV7-2 with TRBJ2-1, with 13 positions matching TRBD2. CDR3 length equals 16 residues. After removal of 2 bases from V and 6 bases from J, the junction contained 4 bases not matched to a gene. Germline CDR1 and CDR2: SGHTA and FQGNSA.

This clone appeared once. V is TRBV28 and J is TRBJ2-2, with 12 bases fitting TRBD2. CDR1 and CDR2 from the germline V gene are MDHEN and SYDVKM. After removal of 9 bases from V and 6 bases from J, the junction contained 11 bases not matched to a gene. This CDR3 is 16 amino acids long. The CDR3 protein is CAREMTSGRFSGELFF. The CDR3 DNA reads TGTGCCAGGGAAATGACTAGCGGGAGATTTTCCGGGGAGCTGTTTTTT.

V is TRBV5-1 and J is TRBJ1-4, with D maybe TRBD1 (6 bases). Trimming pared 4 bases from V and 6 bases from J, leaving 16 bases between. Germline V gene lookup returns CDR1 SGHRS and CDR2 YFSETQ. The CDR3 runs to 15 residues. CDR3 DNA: TGCGCCAGCAGCCGGGGGGGGACATCTGATGAAAAACTGTTTTTT. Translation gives CASSRGGTSDEKLFF.

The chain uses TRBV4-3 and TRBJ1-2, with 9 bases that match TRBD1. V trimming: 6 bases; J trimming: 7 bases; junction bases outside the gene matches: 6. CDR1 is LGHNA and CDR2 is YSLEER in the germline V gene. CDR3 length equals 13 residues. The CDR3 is CASSQQGATGYTF. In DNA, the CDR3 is TGCGCCAGCAGTCAACAGGGGGCGACTGGCTACACCTTC.

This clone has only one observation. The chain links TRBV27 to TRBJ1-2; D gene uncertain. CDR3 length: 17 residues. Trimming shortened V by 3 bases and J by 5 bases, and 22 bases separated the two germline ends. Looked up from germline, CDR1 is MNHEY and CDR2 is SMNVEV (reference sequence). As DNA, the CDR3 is TGTGCCAGCAGTTTCTCCTTCCAGGCCGGCGCGTCGTATGGCTACACCTTC. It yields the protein CASSFSFQAGASYGYTF.